The 2 T cell receptor beta chains in this list originate from one sample, sequenced in a study of CD8 T cells in Susac syndrome. Random hexamers were used to reverse transcribe roughly 0.45 to 1 ug of RNA. TCRdb re-called the immunoSEQ multiplex PCR reads with MiXCR, one entry per CDR3 protein. Altogether 170,000 or so distinct CDR3 sequences are present, roughly 94% being singletons, with the ten largest covering 0.1% to 0.12%. Sequenced: CD4+ T cells from PBMCs. The receptors originated from a human donor with Susac syndrome.

The genes are TRBV6-2 or TRBV6-3 and TRBJ2-7, with unresolved D. The ends were cut back, 3 bases at V and 4 bases at J, with 4 bases in the middle. The CDR3 has 11 residues. Germline lookup yields CDR1 MNHEY and CDR2 SVGEGT. DNA for the CDR3: TGTGCCAGCAGTTATAAGTACGAGCAGTACTTC. Residues: CASSYKYEQYF.

The V and J genes are TRBV20-1 and TRBJ2-5, with TRBD2 matching over 14 bases. The CDR3 length is 18 residues. J lost 4 bases, V lost 3 bases, and 13 bases had no gene match. Germline V gene lookup returns CDR1 DFQATT and CDR2 SNEGSKA (reference sequence). DNA for the CDR3: TGCAGTGCTAGCGGACTAGCGGGGGGCACTCGAACTTTAGAGACCCAGTACTTC. This gives the protein CSASGLAGGTRTLETQYF.